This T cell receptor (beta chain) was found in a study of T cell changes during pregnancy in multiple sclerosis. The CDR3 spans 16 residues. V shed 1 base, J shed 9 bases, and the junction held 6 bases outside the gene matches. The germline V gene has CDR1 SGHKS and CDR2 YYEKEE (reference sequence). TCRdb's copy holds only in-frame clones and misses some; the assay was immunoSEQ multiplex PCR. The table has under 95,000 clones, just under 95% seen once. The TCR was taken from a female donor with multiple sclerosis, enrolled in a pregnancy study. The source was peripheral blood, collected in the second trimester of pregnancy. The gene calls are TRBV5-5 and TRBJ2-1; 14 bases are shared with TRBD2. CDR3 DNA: TGTGCCAGCAGCTTGACCGGGACTAGCGGGAGTAGTGAGCAGTTCTTC. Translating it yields CASSLTGTSGSSEQFF.